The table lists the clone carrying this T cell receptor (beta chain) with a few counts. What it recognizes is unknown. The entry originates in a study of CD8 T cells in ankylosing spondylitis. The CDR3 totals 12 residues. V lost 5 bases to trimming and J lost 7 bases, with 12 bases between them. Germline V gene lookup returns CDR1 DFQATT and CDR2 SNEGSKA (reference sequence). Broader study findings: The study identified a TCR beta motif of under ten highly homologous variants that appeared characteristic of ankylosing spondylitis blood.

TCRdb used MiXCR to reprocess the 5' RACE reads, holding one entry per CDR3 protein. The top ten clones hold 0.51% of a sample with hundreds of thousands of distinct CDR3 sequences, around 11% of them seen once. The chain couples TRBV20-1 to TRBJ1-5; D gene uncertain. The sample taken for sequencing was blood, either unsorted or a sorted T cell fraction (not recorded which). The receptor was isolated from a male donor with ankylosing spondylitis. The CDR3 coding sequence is TGCAGTGCTTACCCCCCGAGGCAGCCCCAGCATTTT. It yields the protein CSAYPPRQPQHF.